This T cell receptor beta chain is drawn from a study of breast tumors, draining lymph nodes, adjacent tissues. Study conclusions and caveats: That most tumor T cells come from lymph nodes remained unproven. Luminal-like breast cancer showed significantly higher tumor–nontumor repertoire similarity than basal-like. Tumor repertoires ranked between lymph nodes and nontumor tissue in diversity, with V and J gene preferences.

TCRdb re-derived calls from the multiplex PCR reads in MiXCR, one entry per CDR3 protein. Of tens of thousands of distinct CDR3 sequences in the sample, around 45% were seen once. Regarding this clonotype: Its antigen is not known.

The sequence was obtained from a female donor with breast cancer. Some clones in this sample may be carry-over from other donors' samples. The sequencing input was breast tumor tissue.

The DNA of the CDR3 is TGTGCCAGCAGTTTCCTGGAACGGGTCAATCAGCCCCAGCATTTT. Translation: CASSFLERVNQPQHF. V and J are TRBV12-3 or TRBV12-4 and TRBJ1-5; D gene unclear. Trimming left V 3 bases short and J 3 bases short, with 12 bases between. The CDR3 extends over 15 amino acids.